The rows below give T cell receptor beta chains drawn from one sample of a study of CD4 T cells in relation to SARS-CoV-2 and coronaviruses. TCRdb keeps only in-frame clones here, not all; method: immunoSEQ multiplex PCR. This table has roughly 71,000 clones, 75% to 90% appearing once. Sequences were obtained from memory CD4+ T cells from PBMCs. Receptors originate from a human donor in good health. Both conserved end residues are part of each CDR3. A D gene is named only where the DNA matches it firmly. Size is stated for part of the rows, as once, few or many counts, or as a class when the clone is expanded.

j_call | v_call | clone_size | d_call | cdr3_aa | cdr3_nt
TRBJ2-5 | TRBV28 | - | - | CASSLVPTEPETQYF | TGTGCCAGCAGTTTAGTACCTACAGAACCGGAGACCCAGTACTTC
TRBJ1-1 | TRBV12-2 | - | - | CASRLGPGARMNTEAFF | TGTGCAAGTCGCTTAGGGCCAGGGGCTCGGATGAACACTGAAGCTTTCTTT
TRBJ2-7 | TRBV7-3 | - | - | CASSLTGASYEQYF | TGTGCCAGCAGCTTAACCGGGGCCTCCTACGAGCAGTACTTC
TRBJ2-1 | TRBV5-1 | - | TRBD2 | CASRLGLAGQEQFF | TGCGCCAGCAGACTCGGACTAGCGGGACAAGAGCAGTTCTTC
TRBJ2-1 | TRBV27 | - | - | CASRQGKYNEQFF | TGTGCCAGCCGGCAGGGGAAATACAATGAGCAGTTCTTC
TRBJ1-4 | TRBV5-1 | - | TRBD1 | CASKIWTGKGEKLFF | TGCGCCAGCAAGATTTGGACAGGGAAGGGTGAAAAACTGTTTTTT
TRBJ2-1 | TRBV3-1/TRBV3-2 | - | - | CASSQGSYSYNEQFF | TGTGCCAGCAGCCAAGGCAGCTATTCCTACAATGAGCAGTTCTTC
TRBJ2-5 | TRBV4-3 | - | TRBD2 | CASSRGLAGGLGETQYF | TGCGCCAGCAGCCGGGGACTAGCGGGGGGGCTTGGGGAGACCCAGTACTTC
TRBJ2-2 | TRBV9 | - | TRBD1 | CASSVRTGTGELFF | TGTGCCAGCAGCGTCCGGACAGGCACCGGGGAGCTGTTTTTT
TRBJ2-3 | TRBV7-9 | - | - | CASSTGSGTDTQYF | TGTGCCAGCAGCACGGGGAGCGGCACAGATACGCAGTATTTT
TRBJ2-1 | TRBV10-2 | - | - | CASSEKRTSYNEQFF | TGCGCCAGCAGTGAAAAGAGAACCTCCTACAATGAGCAGTTCTTC
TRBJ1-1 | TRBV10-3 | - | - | CAISEAVTEAFF | TGTGCCATCAGTGAGGCGGTTACTGAAGCTTTCTTT
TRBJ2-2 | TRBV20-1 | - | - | CSASTRAGELFF | TGCAGTGCTAGTACTAGAGCCGGGGAGCTGTTTTTT
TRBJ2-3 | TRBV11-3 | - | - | CASSRGLSTDTQYF | TGTGCCAGCAGCCGGGGACTTAGCACAGATACGCAGTATTTT
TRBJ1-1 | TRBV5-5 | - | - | CASSFEGFRTEAFF | TGTGCCAGCAGCTTCGAGGGGTTTAGGACTGAAGCTTTCTTT
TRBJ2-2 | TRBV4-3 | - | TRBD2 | CASSPRAGGNTGELFF | TGCGCCAGCAGCCCCCGAGCGGGGGGGAACACCGGGGAGCTGTTTTTT
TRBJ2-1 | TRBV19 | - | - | CASSRRDLNEQFF | TGTGCCAGTAGTCGGCGGGATTTGAATGAGCAGTTCTTC
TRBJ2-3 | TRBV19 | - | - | CASSIIGSDTQYF | TGTGCCAGTAGTATAATTGGATCAGATACGCAGTATTTT
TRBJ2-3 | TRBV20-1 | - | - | CSASGVDTQYF | TGCAGTGCTAGTGGCGTAGATACGCAGTATTTT
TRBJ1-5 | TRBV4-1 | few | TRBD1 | CASSQEARGLPQHF | TGCGCCAGCAGCCAAGAGGCCAGGGGGCTGCCCCAGCATTTT
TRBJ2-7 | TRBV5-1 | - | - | CASRARTNSYEQYF | TGCGCCAGCAGAGCTCGGACGAATTCCTACGAGCAGTACTTC
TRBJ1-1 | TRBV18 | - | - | CASSLEQGKNTEAFF | TGTGCCAGCTCATTGGAACAGGGAAAGAACACTGAAGCTTTCTTT
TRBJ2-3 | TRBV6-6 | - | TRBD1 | CASSLARGQFSTDTQYF | TGTGCCAGCAGTCTCGCGAGGGGACAGTTTAGCACAGATACGCAGTATTTT
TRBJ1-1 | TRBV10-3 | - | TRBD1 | CAILGTANTEAFF | TGTGCCATCCTAGGGACAGCCAACACTGAAGCTTTCTTT
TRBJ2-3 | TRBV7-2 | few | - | CASSSRLGRDTQYF | TGTGCCAGCAGCTCGAGACTGGGAAGAGATACGCAGTATTTT
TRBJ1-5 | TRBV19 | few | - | CASTSGHFNQPQHF | -
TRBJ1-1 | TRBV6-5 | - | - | CASGLNTEAFF | TGTGCCTCCGGTTTGAACACTGAAGCTTTCTTT
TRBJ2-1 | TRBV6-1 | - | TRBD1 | CASSEYRGNEQFF | TGTGCCAGCAGTGAGTACAGGGGGAATGAGCAGTTCTTC
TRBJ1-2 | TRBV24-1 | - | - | CATSESGRGDMYGYTF | TGTGCCACCAGTGAATCCGGCAGGGGAGATATGTATGGCTACACCTTC
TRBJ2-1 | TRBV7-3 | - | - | CASSLGGSEQFF | TGTGCCAGCAGCTTAGGGGGTAGTGAGCAGTTCTTC
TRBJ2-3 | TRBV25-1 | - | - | CASRRGGRARVDTQYF | TGTGCCAGCAGGAGGGGGGGTCGGGCGCGCGTCGATACGCAGTATTTT
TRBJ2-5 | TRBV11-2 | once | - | CASSFGPLSQETQYF | TGTGCCAGCAGCTTTGGACCCCTTTCCCAAGAGACCCAGTACTTC
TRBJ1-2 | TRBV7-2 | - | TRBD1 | CASSLIGFQGDGYTF | TGTGCCAGCAGCTTAATTGGTTTCCAGGGGGATGGCTACACCTTC
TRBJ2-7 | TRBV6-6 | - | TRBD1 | CASSDPGTGGYEQYF | TGTGCCAGCAGTGACCCCGGGACAGGGGGCTACGAGCAGTACTTC
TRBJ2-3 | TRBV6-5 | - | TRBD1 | CASSLTGDADTQYF | TGTGCCAGCAGTTTGACAGGGGACGCAGATACGCAGTATTTT
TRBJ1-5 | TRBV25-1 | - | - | CASSKAGEGQPQHF | TGTGCCAGCAGCAAAGCCGGGGAGGGTCAGCCCCAGCATTTT
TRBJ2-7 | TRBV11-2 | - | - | CASSSGRGRRSYEQYF | TGTGCCAGCAGCTCGGGCAGGGGCCGCCGCTCCTACGAGCAGTACTTC
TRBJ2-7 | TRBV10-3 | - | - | CAISDFAARGSEQYF | TGTGCCATCAGTGATTTCGCAGCGCGGGGCTCCGAGCAGTACTTC
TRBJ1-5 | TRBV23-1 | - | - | CASSPGRPQHF | TGCGCCAGCAGCCCCGGAAGGCCCCAGCATTTT
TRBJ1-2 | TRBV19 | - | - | CASSLSRGWDYGYTF | TGTGCCAGTAGTTTGTCCCGGGGATGGGACTATGGCTACACCTTC
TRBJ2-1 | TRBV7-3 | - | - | CASSHPPGGGFYEQFF | TGTGCCAGCAGCCATCCACCGGGGGGCGGATTTTATGAGCAGTTCTTC
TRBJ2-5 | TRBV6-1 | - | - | CASSEGDSRETQYF | TGTGCCAGCAGTGAAGGAGACAGTAGAGAGACCCAGTACTTC
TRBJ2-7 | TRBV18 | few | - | CASSPLAGANYEQYF | TGTGCCAGCTCACCACTGGCAGGGGCCAACTACGAGCAGTACTTC
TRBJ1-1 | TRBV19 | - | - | CATKSTNTEAFF | TGTGCCACAAAATCCACGAACACTGAAGCTTTCTTT
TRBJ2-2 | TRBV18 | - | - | CASSPPSGNTGELFF | TGTGCCAGCTCACCACCGAGCGGGAACACCGGGGAGCTGTTTTTT
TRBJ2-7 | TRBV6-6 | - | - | CASKRTDQSSYEQYF | TGTGCCAGCAAAAGGACAGACCAGAGCTCCTACGAGCAGTACTTC
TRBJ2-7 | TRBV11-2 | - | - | CASSGGQPPGEQYF | TGTGCCAGCAGCGGCGGACAGCCGCCGGGCGAGCAGTACTTC
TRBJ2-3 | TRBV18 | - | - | CASSPSGGGDTQYF | TGTGCCAGCTCACCAAGTGGGGGTGGAGATACGCAGTATTTT
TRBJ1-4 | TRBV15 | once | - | CATSNPQGKLFF | TGTGCCACCAGCAATCCTCAGGGAAAACTGTTTTTT
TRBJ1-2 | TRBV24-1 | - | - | CATSAEGRSAGYGYTF | TGTGCCACCAGTGCGGAGGGCAGGTCAGCGGGCTATGGCTACACCTTC
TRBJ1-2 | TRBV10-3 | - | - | CAIGSDGDYYGYTF | TGTGCCATCGGTTCGGACGGAGACTACTATGGCTACACCTTC
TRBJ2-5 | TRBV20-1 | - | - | CSASPGIQETQYF | TGCAGTGCTAGTCCGGGTATCCAAGAGACCCAGTACTTC
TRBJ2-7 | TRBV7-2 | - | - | CASSSNPYEQYF | TGTGCCAGCAGCTCAAATCCCTACGAGCAGTACTTC
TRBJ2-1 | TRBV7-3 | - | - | CASSLTGGGDEQFF | TGTGCCAGCAGCTTAACGGGAGGGGGCGATGAGCAGTTCTTC